The clone carrying this T cell receptor (beta chain) was seen only once. Original handling: From reference gene primer amplification, estimates of nucleated cell counts were derived. Only in-frame clones appear in the TCRdb table, and some are missing; sequencing was by immunoSEQ multiplex PCR. V, J and clone size reflect that table, while D and trimming were determined from the DNA. Counted here are 200,000 to 300,000 clones, 70% to 85% occurring once; the ten biggest clones make up roughly 9.6%. CDR1 SGDLS and CDR2 YYNGEE come from the germline V gene. The junction had 10 bases not matched to a gene; V was cut back by 3 bases and J by 5 bases. This CDR3 spans 15 amino acids. The data are from a study of blood T cell repertoires in COVID-19. Study-wide context: COVID-19 samples from acute and convalescent phases originated in the United States, Italy and Spain. PBMCs, B-cell-depleted T cells, or T cells were the source of the cDNA or gDNA that made up the material.

The clonotype comes from a woman aged 80 or older with acute or convalescent COVID-19. The sequenced sample was peripheral blood. The rearrangement links TRBV9 to TRBJ2-7; 8 bases align to TRBD2. This CDR3 is CASSDSGGPRNEQYF. The CDR3 DNA is TGTGCCAGCAGCGACAGCGGGGGCCCCAGGAACGAGCAGTACTTC. The complete variable domain, with remaining parts taken from reference TRBV9 and TRBJ2-7, reads DSGVTQTPKHLITATGQRVTLRCSPRSGDLSVYWYQQSLDQGLQFLIQYYNGEERAKGNILERFSAQQFPDLHSELNLSSLELGDSALYFCASSDSGGPRNEQYFGPGTRLTVT.